This T cell receptor (beta chain) stems from a study of metastatic and nonmetastatic thyroid tumors. Across the study: Repertoire comparisons spanned blood and tumor or nodule tissue from malignant and benign thyroid patients.

This clone was picked up many times. TCRdb re-called the PCR reads via MiXCR. Of some 50,000 clones listed, approximately 20% are singletons. V lost 5 bases and J lost 7, with 12 bases in between. Germline CDR1 MNHEY, CDR2 SMNVEV (reference sequence). There are 12 residues in the CDR3. Each patient went into thyroid surgery without having received any treatment. The receptor's source is a male donor with papillary thyroid cancer or a benign thyroid nodule (not recorded which). Some clones in this sample may be carry-over from other donors' samples. Specimen: blood. V and J are TRBV27 and TRBJ2-7; the D call may be TRBD1 or TRBD2 (5 bases each). CDR3 in amino acids: CASSDFGGEQYF. CDR3 DNA sequence: TGTGCCAGCAGTGATTTTGGGGGAGAGCAGTACTTC.